This T cell receptor beta chain was sequenced during a study of CD8 T cells in ankylosing spondylitis. Study results and limitations: Some of the motif variants had earlier been found in reactive arthritis patients' fluid and blood.

The length of the CDR3 is 17 residues. Trimming cost V 1 base and J 6 bases; bases outside gene matches: 9. Per the germline V gene, CDR1 is SGHVS and CDR2 is FNYEAQ. As regards this clonotype: Its antigen is currently unknown.

MiXCR, run by TCRdb on the 5' RACE reads, gives a single entry per CDR3 protein. The profile shows just under 350,000 distinct CDR3 sequences, roughly 14% of them singletons. Sequenced input: blood, either unsorted or a sorted T cell fraction (not recorded which). The chain joins TRBV7-6 to TRBJ2-1; 10 nucleotides align to TRBD2. This receptor was obtained from a male donor with ankylosing spondylitis or in good health (not recorded which). The CDR3 loop reads CASSLVPSGRGSNEQFF. CDR3 nucleotide sequence: TGTGCCAGCAGCTTAGTGCCTAGCGGGAGAGGTTCCAATGAGCAGTTCTTC. Full variable domain (remainder filled in from reference TRBV7-6 and TRBJ2-1): GAGVSQSPRYKVTKRGQDVALRCDPISGHVSLYWYRQALGQGPEFLTYFNYEAQQDKSGLPNDRFSAERPEGSISTLTIQRTEQRDSAMYRCASSLVPSGRGSNEQFFGPGTRLTVL.